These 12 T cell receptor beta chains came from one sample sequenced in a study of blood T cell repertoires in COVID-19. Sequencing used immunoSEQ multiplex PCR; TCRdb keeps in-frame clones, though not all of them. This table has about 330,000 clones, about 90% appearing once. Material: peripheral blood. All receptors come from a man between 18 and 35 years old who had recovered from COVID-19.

CDR3 region: CASSLDLRGLGYGYTF. CDR3 DNA sequence: TGTGCCAGCAGCTTGGATTTAAGGGGACTCGGCTATGGCTACACCTTC. The chain carries TRBV5-8 and TRBJ1-2, with D perhaps TRBD1 (5 bases). The CDR3 covers 16 residues. Germline V gene sequence: CDR1 SGHTS, CDR2 YDEGEE. V lost 0 bases to trimming and J lost 4 bases, with 16 bases between them.

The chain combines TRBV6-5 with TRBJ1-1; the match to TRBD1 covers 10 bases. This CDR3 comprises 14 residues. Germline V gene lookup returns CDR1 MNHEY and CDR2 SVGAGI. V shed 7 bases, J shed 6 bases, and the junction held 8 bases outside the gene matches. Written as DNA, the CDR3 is TGTGCCAGCACTTGGGACAGGGGAGGGTCTGAAGCTTTCTTT. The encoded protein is CASTWDRGGSEAFF.

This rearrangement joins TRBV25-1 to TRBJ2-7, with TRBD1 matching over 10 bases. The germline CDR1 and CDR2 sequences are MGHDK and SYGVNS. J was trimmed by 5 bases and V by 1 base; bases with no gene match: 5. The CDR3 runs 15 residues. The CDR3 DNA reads TGTGCCAGCAGTGAATTGGGGGGACAGGGGAACGAGCAGTACTTC. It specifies CASSELGGQGNEQYF.

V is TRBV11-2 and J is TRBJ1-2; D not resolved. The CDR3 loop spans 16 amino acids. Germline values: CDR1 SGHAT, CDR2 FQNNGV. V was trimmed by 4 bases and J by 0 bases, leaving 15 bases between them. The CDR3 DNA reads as TGTGCCAGCAGCTCCTCGGCGGCATTAGCTAACTATGGCTACACCTTC. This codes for CASSSSAALANYGYTF. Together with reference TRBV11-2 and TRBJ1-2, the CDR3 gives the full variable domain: EAGVAQSPRYKIIEKRQSVAFWCNPISGHATLYWYQQILGQGPKLLIQFQNNGVVDDSQLPKDRFSAERLKGVDSTLKIQPAKLEDSAVYLCASSSSAALANYGYTFGSGTRLTVV.

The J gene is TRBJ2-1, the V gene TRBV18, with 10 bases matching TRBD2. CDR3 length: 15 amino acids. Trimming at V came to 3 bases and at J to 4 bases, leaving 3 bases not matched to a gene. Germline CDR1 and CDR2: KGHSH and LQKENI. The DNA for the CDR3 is TGTGCCAGCTCACCTGGACTAGCGGAGTACAATGAGCAGTTCTTC. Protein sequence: CASSPGLAEYNEQFF.

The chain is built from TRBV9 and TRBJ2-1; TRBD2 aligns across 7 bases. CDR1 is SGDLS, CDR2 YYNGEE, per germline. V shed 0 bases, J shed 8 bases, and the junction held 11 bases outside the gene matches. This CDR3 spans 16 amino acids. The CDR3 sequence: CASSVAHEGGPYEQFF. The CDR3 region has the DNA TGTGCCAGCAGCGTAGCTCACGAGGGAGGGCCTTATGAGCAGTTCTTC.

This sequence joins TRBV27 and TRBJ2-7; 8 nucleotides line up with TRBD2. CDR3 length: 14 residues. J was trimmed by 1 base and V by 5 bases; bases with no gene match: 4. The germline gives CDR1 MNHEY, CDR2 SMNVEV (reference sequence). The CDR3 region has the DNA TGTGCCAGCAGTCCGGGACTAGGTTCCTACGAGCAGTACTTC. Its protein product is CASSPGLGSYEQYF.

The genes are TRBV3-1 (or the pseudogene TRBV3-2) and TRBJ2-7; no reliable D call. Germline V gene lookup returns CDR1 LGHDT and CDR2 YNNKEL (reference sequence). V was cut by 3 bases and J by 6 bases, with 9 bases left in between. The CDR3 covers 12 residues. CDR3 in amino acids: CASSHRVGEQYF. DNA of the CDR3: TGTGCCAGCAGCCACCGGGTGGGCGAGCAGTACTTC.

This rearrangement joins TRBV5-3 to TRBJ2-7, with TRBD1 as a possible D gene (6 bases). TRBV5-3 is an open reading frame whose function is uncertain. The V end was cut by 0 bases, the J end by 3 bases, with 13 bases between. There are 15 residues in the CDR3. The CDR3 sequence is CARSLEEDSYYEQYF. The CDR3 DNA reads TGTGCCAGAAGCTTGGAGGAGGACAGCTACTACGAGCAGTACTTC.

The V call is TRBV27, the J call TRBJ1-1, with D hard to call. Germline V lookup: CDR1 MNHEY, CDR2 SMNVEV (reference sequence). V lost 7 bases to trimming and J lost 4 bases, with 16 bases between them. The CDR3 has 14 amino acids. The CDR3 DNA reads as TGTGCCAGCATCCCAAATGCGGGCGGCACTGAAGCTTTCTTT. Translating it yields CASIPNAGGTEAFF.

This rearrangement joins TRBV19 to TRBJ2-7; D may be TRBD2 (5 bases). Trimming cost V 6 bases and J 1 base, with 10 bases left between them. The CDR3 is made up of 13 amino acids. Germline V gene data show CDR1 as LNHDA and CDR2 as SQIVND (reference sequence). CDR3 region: CASREDGSYEQYF. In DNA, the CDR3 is TGTGCCAGTAGGGAGGACGGGTCCTACGAGCAGTACTTC.

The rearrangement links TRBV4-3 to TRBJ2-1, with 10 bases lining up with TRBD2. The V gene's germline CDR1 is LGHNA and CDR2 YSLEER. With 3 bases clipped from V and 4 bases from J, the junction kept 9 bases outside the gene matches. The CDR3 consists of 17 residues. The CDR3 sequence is CASSQDSSGGGYNEQFF. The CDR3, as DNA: TGCGCCAGCAGCCAGGATTCAAGCGGGGGGGGTTACAATGAGCAGTTCTTC.